The T cell receptor (beta chain) under discussion was sequenced for a study of CD8+ T cells in alopecia areata. Study context: The tofacitinib course ran for 6 to 18 months and was followed by 6 months off drug.

Reverse transcribed after extraction, RNA yielded cDNA as the sequencing template. The data were produced by immunoSEQ multiplex PCR, yet TCRdb's version contains in-frame clones alone and is incomplete. The table has about 180,000 clones, roughly 63% seen once. On this clone: Its target is unknown.

Noted treatment: oral pan-JAK inhibitor, 5-10 mg twice daily. CD4+ and CD8+ T cells were sorted from PBMCs stained for CD3, CD4 and CD8. Notes on the study in general: Many expanded lesional clones persisted in scalp and blood during tofacitinib treatment.

Sample: CD4+ T cells sorted from blood, taken at approximately week 61, from a patient treated with tofacitinib. The source is a human donor with alopecia areata.

CDR3: CASSLGGPQHF. The CDR3 coding sequence is TGTGCCAGCAGCTTAGGTGGGCCCCAGCATTTT. The rearrangement links TRBV7-9 to TRBJ1-5; D is unresolved. Germline lookup yields CDR1 SEHNR and CDR2 FQNEAQ (reference sequence). Trimming shortened V by 1 base and J by 9 bases, and 4 bases separated the two germline ends. CDR3 length: 11 residues.